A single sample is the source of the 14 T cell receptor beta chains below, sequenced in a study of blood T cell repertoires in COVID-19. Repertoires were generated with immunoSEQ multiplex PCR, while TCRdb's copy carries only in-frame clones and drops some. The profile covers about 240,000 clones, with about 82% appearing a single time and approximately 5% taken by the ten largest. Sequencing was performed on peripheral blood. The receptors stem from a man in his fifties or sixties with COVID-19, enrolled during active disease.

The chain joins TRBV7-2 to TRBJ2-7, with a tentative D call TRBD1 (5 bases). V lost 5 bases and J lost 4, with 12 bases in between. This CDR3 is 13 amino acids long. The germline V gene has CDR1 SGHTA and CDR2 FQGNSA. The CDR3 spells CASSQGSSYEQYF. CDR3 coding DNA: TGTGCCAGCAGCCAGGGATCTTCTTACGAGCAGTACTTC. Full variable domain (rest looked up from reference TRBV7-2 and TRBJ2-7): GAGVSQSPSNKVTEKGKDVELRCDPISGHTALYWYRQSLGQGLEFLIYFQGNSAPDKSGLPSDRFSAERTGGSVSTLTIQRTQQEDSAVYLCASSQGSSYEQYFGPGTRLTVT.

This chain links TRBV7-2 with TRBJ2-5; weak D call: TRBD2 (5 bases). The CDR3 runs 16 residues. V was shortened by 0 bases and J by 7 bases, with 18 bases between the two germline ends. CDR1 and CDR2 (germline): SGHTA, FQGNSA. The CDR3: CASSLAYRELEGTQYF. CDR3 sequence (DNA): TGTGCCAGCAGCTTAGCGTACCGGGAACTGGAAGGGACCCAGTACTTC.

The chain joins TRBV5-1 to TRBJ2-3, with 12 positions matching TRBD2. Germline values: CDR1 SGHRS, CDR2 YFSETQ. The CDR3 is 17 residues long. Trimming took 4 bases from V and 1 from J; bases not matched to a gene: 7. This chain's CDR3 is CASSPTSGGGRTDTQYF. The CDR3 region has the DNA TGCGCCAGCAGCCCGACTAGCGGGGGAGGTCGCACAGATACGCAGTATTTT.

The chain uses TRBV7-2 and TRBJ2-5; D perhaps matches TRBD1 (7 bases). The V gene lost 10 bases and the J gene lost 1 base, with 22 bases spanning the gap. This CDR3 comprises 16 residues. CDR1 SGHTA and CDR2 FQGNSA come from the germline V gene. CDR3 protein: CAISDRRRGFQETQYF. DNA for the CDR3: TGTGCCATCTCGGACAGGAGGCGGGGCTTCCAAGAGACCCAGTACTTC.

In DNA, the CDR3 is TGTGCCTGGAGTGTAGTAGAGGAGGGGGAGCTGTTTTTT. Translation: CAWSVVEEGELFF. The V call is TRBV30, the J call TRBJ2-2; the D is unclear. V lost 0 bases to trimming and J lost 8 bases, with 10 bases between them. CDR1 is GTSNPN and CDR2 is SVGIG in the germline V gene (reference sequence). There are 13 residues in the CDR3.

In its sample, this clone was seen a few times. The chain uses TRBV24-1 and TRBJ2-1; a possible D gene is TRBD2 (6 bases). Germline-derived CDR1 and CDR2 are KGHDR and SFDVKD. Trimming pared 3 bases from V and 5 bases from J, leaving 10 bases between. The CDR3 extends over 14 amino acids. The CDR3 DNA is TGTGCCACCAGTGATCTGACTAGGGACAATGAGCAGTTCTTC. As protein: CATSDLTRDNEQFF.

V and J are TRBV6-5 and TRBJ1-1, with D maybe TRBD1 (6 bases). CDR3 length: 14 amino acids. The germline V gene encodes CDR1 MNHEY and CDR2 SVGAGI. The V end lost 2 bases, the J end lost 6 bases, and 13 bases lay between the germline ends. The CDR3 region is CASSYRGGDAEAFF. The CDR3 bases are TGTGCCAGCAGTTACAGGGGGGGGGACGCTGAAGCTTTCTTT.

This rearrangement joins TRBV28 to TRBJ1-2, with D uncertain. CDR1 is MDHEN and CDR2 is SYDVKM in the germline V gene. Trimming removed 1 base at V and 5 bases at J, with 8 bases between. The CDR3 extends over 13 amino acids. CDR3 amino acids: CASSLFGTYGYTF. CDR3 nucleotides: TGTGCCAGCAGTTTATTCGGTACTTATGGCTACACCTTC.

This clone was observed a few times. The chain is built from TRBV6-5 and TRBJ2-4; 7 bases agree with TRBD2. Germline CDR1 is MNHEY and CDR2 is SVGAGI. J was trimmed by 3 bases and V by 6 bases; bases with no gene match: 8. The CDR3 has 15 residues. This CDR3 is CASSYEGEGKNIQYF. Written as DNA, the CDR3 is TGTGCCAGCAGCTACGAAGGGGAGGGCAAAAACATTCAGTACTTC.

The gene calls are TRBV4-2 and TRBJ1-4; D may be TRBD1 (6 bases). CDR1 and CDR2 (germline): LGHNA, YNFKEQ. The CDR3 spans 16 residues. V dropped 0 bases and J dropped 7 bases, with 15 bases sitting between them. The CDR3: CASSQDLSRGSEKLFF. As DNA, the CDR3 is TGTGCCAGCAGCCAAGATCTATCCAGGGGATCTGAAAAACTGTTTTTT.

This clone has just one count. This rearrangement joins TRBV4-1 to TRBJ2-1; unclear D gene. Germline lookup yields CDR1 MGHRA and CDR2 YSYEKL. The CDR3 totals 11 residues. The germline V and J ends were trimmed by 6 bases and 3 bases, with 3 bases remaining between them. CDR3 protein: CASSLYNEQFF. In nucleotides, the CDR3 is TGCGCCAGCAGTCTCTACAATGAGCAGTTCTTC.

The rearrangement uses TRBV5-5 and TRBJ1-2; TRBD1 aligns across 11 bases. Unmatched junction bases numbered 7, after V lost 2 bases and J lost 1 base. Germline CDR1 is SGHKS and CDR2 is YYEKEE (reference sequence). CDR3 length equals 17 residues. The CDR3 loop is CASSFGDRGTSNYGYTF. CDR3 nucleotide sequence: TGTGCCAGCAGCTTTGGGGACAGGGGGACTAGTAACTATGGCTACACCTTC.

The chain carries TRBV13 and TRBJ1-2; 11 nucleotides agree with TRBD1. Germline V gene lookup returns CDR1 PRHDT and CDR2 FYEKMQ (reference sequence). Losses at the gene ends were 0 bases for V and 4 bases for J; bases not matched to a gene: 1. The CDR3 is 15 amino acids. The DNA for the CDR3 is TGTGCCAGCAGCTTAGGAGGACAGGGGGCCTATGGCTACACCTTC. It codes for CASSLGGQGAYGYTF.

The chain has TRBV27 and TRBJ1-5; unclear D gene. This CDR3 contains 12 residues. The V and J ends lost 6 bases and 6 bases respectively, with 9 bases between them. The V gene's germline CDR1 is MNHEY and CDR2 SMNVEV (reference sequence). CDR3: CASSNGGQPQHF. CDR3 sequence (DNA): TGTGCCAGCAGCAACGGTGGTCAGCCCCAGCATTTT.